This T cell receptor beta chain was documented in a study of T cells in Graves' hyperthyroidism and ophthalmopathy. Regarding the study as a whole: The model's output predicted ophthalmopathy at a median of 6.5 months prior to onset.

Germline CDR1 reads SGHKS; CDR2 reads YYEKEE (reference sequence). The CDR3 contains 13 residues. There are a few counts of this clonotype. Its antigen is undetermined. The junction and the germline gene differ at one end; a read error may be behind it. Patients aged 18 to 65 had newly diagnosed hyperthyroidism of under 2 months' duration. Clinicians diagnosed patients from clinical symptoms, serum thyroxine and TRAb, thyroid ultrasound and orbital computed tomography. Amplified TCR beta CDR3 regions came from RNA transcripts. RT-PCR in the first round (using the HTBI primer set) targeted the TCR CDR3. In TCRdb, the multiplex PCR reads were re-called with MiXCR into one record per CDR3 protein. Among 400,000 to 500,000 distinct CDR3 sequences listed, 13% to 15% were seen once.

This TCR derives from a woman younger than 35 with Graves' hyperthyroidism. Sequenced sample: blood. The rearrangement links TRBV5-5 to TRBJ1-1; D perhaps matches TRBD1 (5 bases). CDR3 coding DNA: TGTGCCAGCAGCCCGGACATGAACACTGGAGCTTTCTTT. This gives the protein CASSPDMNTGAFF.